Shown below are 25 T cell receptor beta chains from a single sample sequenced in a study of Tregs in tolerant kidney transplant recipients. Here immunoSEQ multiplex PCR was the method, and the copy in TCRdb shows in-frame clones only, minus some. This sample has 75,000 to 80,000 clones, with under 95% found just once. Sample: Tregs from blood, taken before the transplant. All receptors come from a human donor who received a combined kidney and bone marrow transplant.

The rearrangement uses TRBV30 and TRBJ1-1, with D unclear. Between the trimmed V and J ends, which lost 4 bases and 11 bases, there was a span of 14 bases. The length of the CDR3 is 11 residues. CDR1 is GTSNPN, CDR2 SVGIG, per germline (reference sequence). The CDR3 reads CAWTKPFGAFF. The CDR3 DNA reads as TGTGCCTGGACGAAACCATTTGGCGCTTTCTTT.

This rearrangement joins TRBV7-2 to TRBJ1-5; D possibly corresponds to TRBD1 (6 bases). Germline V gene sequence: CDR1 SGHTA, CDR2 FQGNSA. There are 17 residues in the CDR3. With 3 bases removed from V and 6 bases from J, the gap between germline ends came to 21 bases. The DNA for the CDR3 is TGTGCCAGCAGCTTGGGGGGGCGGAATCTAGCTGGTCAGCCCCAGCATTTT. It yields the protein CASSLGGRNLAGQPQHF.

This rearrangement joins TRBV19 to TRBJ1-6; no clear D gene. Germline V gene lookup returns CDR1 LNHDA and CDR2 SQIVND (reference sequence). There are 14 residues in the CDR3. The V end lost 5 bases, the J end lost 14 bases, and 19 bases lay between the germline ends. CDR3 nucleotide sequence: TGTGCCAGTAGTCTTAGCGTCAGCAGCACCACCCTCCACTTT. It is translated as CASSLSVSSTTLHF.

CDR3 in DNA: TGCGCCAGCAGCTTGGAGGGACAGAGGGGCCGGGATACGCAGTATTTT. Protein: CASSLEGQRGRDTQYF. V and J are TRBV5-1 and TRBJ2-3; TRBD1 matches at 7 bases. Germline assignment: CDR1 SGHRS and CDR2 YFSETQ. CDR3 length equals 16 residues. After removal of 0 bases from V and 6 bases from J, the junction contained 10 bases not matched to a gene.

The chain recombines TRBV9 with TRBJ1-5; 8 bases are a match to TRBD1. Germline loops: CDR1 SGDLS, CDR2 YYNGEE. J lost 6 bases, V lost 3 bases, and 8 bases had no gene match. The CDR3 spans 15 residues. CDR3 region: CASSAGQGSSQPQHF. The CDR3 coding sequence is TGTGCCAGCAGCGCCGGACAGGGAAGTAGTCAGCCCCAGCATTTT.

The genes are TRBV10-3 and TRBJ2-7; D not certain. The CDR3 covers 14 residues. V was shortened by 10 bases and J by 4 bases, with 20 bases between the two germline ends. The germline CDR1 and CDR2 sequences are ENHRY and SYGVKD. The CDR3 spells CATKWLDFQYEQYF. The CDR3 DNA sequence: TGTGCCACCAAATGGCTAGACTTCCAATACGAGCAGTACTTC.

The genes are TRBV6-1 and TRBJ2-3; TRBD1 is a possible D gene (6 bases). Trimming cost V 1 base and J 2 bases, with 22 bases left between them. This CDR3 has 19 amino acids. CDR1 is MNHNS, CDR2 SASEGT, per germline. The CDR3 sequence is CASSEDPGALGSNTDTQYF. Written as DNA, the CDR3 is TGTGCCAGCAGTGAAGACCCAGGGGCTCTTGGTAGTAACACAGATACGCAGTATTTT.

The chain employs TRBV27 and TRBJ1-4; 7 bases align to TRBD1. Per the germline V gene, CDR1 is MNHEY and CDR2 is SMNVEV (reference sequence). V was pared by 6 bases and J by 0 bases, with 10 bases of the junction left unmatched. This CDR3 is built from 17 residues. The CDR3 DNA reads TGTGCCAGCAGACGGGATACAGGGGTTTCAACTAATGAAAAACTGTTTTTT. Protein product: CASRRDTGVSTNEKLFF. The complete variable domain, with remaining parts taken from reference TRBV27 and TRBJ1-4, reads EAQVTQNPRYLITVTGKKLTVTCSQNMNHEYMSWYRQDPGLGLRQIYYSMNVEVTDKGDVPEGYKVSRKEKRNFPLILESPSPNQTSLYFCASRRDTGVSTNEKLFFGSGTQLSVL.

V usage is TRBV7-9 and J usage is TRBJ2-1, with TRBD2 as a possible D gene (6 bases). V lost 0 bases and J lost 0, with 12 bases in between. Germline V lookup: CDR1 SEHNR, CDR2 FQNEAQ (reference sequence). The CDR3 length is 17 residues. The CDR3 reads CASSLARLATSYNEQFF. CDR3 DNA: TGTGCCAGCAGCTTAGCGCGTCTAGCGACCTCCTACAATGAGCAGTTCTTC.

This chain links TRBV7-8 with TRBJ1-3; no definite D call. V gave up 0 bases and J gave up 0 bases, with 6 bases separating them. Germline CDR1 and CDR2: SGHVS and FQNEAQ. CDR3 length equals 15 residues. CDR3 in DNA: TGTGCCAGCAGCTTAGCCCCGGGCTCTGGAAACACCATATATTTT. Amino acid sequence: CASSLAPGSGNTIYF.

This clone was observed a single time. A junction boundary mismatches the germline segment, possibly from a read error. The rearrangement joins TRBV2 to TRBJ2-2, with a possible D match to TRBD2 (5 bases). Germline CDR1 SNHLY, CDR2 FYNNEI. The CDR3 is 13 residues long. The CDR3 nucleotides are TGTGCCAGCGGAACAGAGAACACCGGGGAGCTGCTTTTT. Encoded protein: CASGTENTGELLF.

V and J are TRBV18 and TRBJ1-1; TRBD1 might be the D (5 bases). V was cut by 4 bases and J by 3 bases, with 9 bases left in between. This CDR3 spans 13 amino acids. Germline-derived CDR1 and CDR2 are KGHSH and LQKENI. CDR3 DNA sequence: TGTGCCAGCTCACTGGGGGGGGACACTGAAGCTTTCTTT. Protein: CASSLGGDTEAFF.

The rearrangement uses TRBV28 and TRBJ2-7; D is possibly TRBD1 (5 bases). Germline CDR1 and CDR2: MDHEN and SYDVKM. Trimming left V 7 bases short and J 2 bases short, with 15 bases between. The CDR3 runs 14 residues. The CDR3 DNA reads TGTGCCAGCACTACGACAACGGACACCTACGAGCAGTACTTC. Protein: CASTTTTDTYEQYF.

This chain links TRBV28 with TRBJ1-5, with TRBD1 matching over 10 bases. Trimming removed 5 bases from V and 6 bases from J; junction bases left unmatched: 7. The CDR3 is 15 residues long. Germline-derived CDR1 and CDR2 are MDHEN and SYDVKM. CDR3 bases: TGTGCCAGCAGTACTGGACAGGGGGATGTTCAGCCCCAGCATTTT. This encodes CASSTGQGDVQPQHF.

The V gene is TRBV29-1, the J gene TRBJ1-4; 10 nucleotides agree with TRBD1. The CDR3 is 15 amino acids. CDR1 and CDR2 (germline): SQVTM, ANQGSEA. J lost 8 bases, V lost 6 bases, and 12 bases had no gene match. The CDR3 nucleotides read TGCAGCGTCTCAAAGACCGGGACAGGGGACGAAAAACTGTTTTTT. It codes for CSVSKTGTGDEKLFF.

This sequence joins TRBV10-3 and TRBJ1-1; tentative D call: TRBD1 (5 bases). CDR1 is ENHRY and CDR2 is SYGVKD in the germline V gene. The germline V and J ends were trimmed by 9 bases and 4 bases, with 18 bases remaining between them. The CDR3 length is 14 residues. The DNA for the CDR3 is TGTGCCATTTCTTCCGGCAGGGAGAGCACTGAAGCTTTCTTT. Protein: CAISSGRESTEAFF.

This sequence joins TRBV27 and TRBJ1-3; D is possibly TRBD1 (5 bases). Trimming took 8 bases from V and 0 from J, leaving 5 bases between them. Germline assignment: CDR1 MNHEY and CDR2 SMNVEV (reference sequence). The CDR3 is made up of 12 amino acids. This CDR3 is CASGGSGNTIYF. Written as DNA, the CDR3 is TGTGCCAGCGGGGGCTCTGGAAACACCATATATTTT.

The rearrangement links TRBV18 to TRBJ1-2; 7 bases line up with TRBD1. This CDR3 is built from 14 residues. In germline, CDR1 is KGHSH, CDR2 LQKENI. V lost 3 bases to trimming and J lost 1 base; unmatched junction nucleotides: 2. The CDR3 is CASSPGQSNYGYTF. The CDR3 coding sequence is TGTGCCAGCTCACCGGGACAGAGTAACTATGGCTACACCTTC.

The chain links TRBV9 to TRBJ1-1; TRBD1 matches at 7 bases. The CDR3 is 13 amino acids. CDR1 SGDLS and CDR2 YYNGEE come from the germline V gene. With 2 bases clipped from V and 4 bases from J, the junction kept 2 bases outside the gene matches. The CDR3: CASSVQGGTEAFF. CDR3 coding DNA: TGTGCCAGCAGCGTCCAGGGGGGCACTGAAGCTTTCTTT.

The chain couples TRBV2 to TRBJ1-4, with TRBD1 identical over 9 bases. V shed 8 bases and J 8 bases; nucleotides not matched to a gene: 6. The germline gives CDR1 SNHLY, CDR2 FYNNEI. The CDR3 length is 13 residues. The chain's CDR3 is CASGGQGEEKLFF. CDR3 DNA sequence: TGTGCCAGCGGGGGACAGGGTGAGGAAAAACTGTTTTTT.

The table lists this clone with a count of one. V and J are TRBV18 and TRBJ1-3; no reliable D call. Trimming left V 3 bases short and J 8 bases short, with 11 bases between. The germline V gene encodes CDR1 KGHSH and CDR2 LQKENI. The CDR3 sequence is 13 residues long. The CDR3 sequence is CASSPYEDYTIYF. As DNA, the CDR3 is TGTGCCAGCTCACCCTATGAGGATTACACCATATATTTT.

The gene calls are TRBV6-6 and TRBJ1-4; 7 bases line up with TRBD1. The CDR3 sequence is 15 residues long. Germline lookup yields CDR1 MNHNY and CDR2 SVGAGI (reference sequence). V shed 7 bases, J shed 4 bases, and the junction held 9 bases outside the gene matches. The CDR3, as DNA: TGTGCCAGCACTGCTCACAGGGGCCTTAATGAAAAACTGTTTTTT. Protein: CASTAHRGLNEKLFF.

CDR3 sequence reads: CASSPPSSGPFGETQYF. CDR3 DNA: TGTGCCAGCAGCCCGCCGTCTAGCGGCCCTTTCGGAGAGACCCAGTACTTC. V is TRBV7-6 and J is TRBJ2-5, with 7 bases identical to TRBD2. The CDR3 runs 17 residues. Germline V gives CDR1 SGHVS, CDR2 FNYEAQ. The V and J ends lost 5 bases and 4 bases, in that order; junction bases with no gene match: 16.

V usage is TRBV27 and J usage is TRBJ1-2; 7 bases are shared with TRBD1. Germline trimming cut 5 bases from V and 5 bases from J; bases unmatched to any gene: 17. Germline values: CDR1 MNHEY, CDR2 SMNVEV (reference sequence). The CDR3 sequence is 17 residues long. DNA of the CDR3: TGTGCCAGCAGTCCTCTTGACCTCGAGGGGGCGCGGTATGGCTACACCTTC. It encodes CASSPLDLEGARYGYTF.

The chain carries TRBV6-5 and TRBJ2-3, with D hard to call. The CDR3 sequence is 13 residues long. Germline assignment: CDR1 MNHEY and CDR2 SVGAGI. The V end lost 7 bases, the J end lost 6 bases, and 14 bases lay between the germline ends. The CDR3: CASTQPASDTQYF. In DNA form, the CDR3 reads TGTGCCAGCACCCAACCGGCTTCGGATACGCAGTATTTT.